The subject of this entry is one TCR beta chain. Its antigen is not known. The record originates from a study of T cell responses to AZD1222 COVID-19 vaccine. Regarding the study as a whole: Breadth and depth of Spike-specific TCRs rose after two AZD1222 doses. In the spike-specific TCR repertoire, nearly half reportedly target unmutated variant regions.

Sequencing was performed with immunoSEQ multiplex PCR; in TCRdb, only in-frame clones are kept and a portion is missing. The sample has some 140,000 clones, roughly 80% seen once. The CDR3 extends over 13 amino acids. V was cut by 10 bases and J by 2 bases, with 14 bases left in between. CDR1 LGHDT and CDR2 YNNKEL come from the germline V gene (reference sequence). The chain uses TRBV3-1 (or the pseudogene TRBV3-2) and TRBJ1-1; D gene uncertain. This sample comprised peripheral blood, obtained on day 0 of AZD1222 vaccination. This TCR was sampled from an adult in good health. The CDR3 protein is CATSLGKNTEAFF. Here the CDR3 DNA reads TGTGCCACCTCACTCGGGAAAAACACTGAAGCTTTCTTT.